This record concerns one TCR beta chain sequence. Its target is unknown. V was clipped by 6 bases and J by 7 bases, with 27 bases between them. Germline V gene lookup returns CDR1 SNHLY and CDR2 FYNNEI. The CDR3 length is 17 residues. The sample is drawn from a study of shared clonotypes between healthy human individuals. In the study overall: The donor group consisted of a couple of women and a few men, aged 18 to 49.

Study-level findings and limits: In four donors, around 4.5% of naive CD4 clonotypes appeared in common.

Naive CD8 isolation took CD45RO-negative cells positively selected for CCR7 and excluded terminally differentiated effector memory CD45RA+ cells. The genomic DNA of each subset was split evenly across several immunoSEQ plates. Libraries were prepared by immunoSEQ multiplex PCR; TCRdb keeps only in-frame clonotypes and omits some of them. The sample includes about 2 million clones, over 85% of them seen just once. The specimen sequenced was naive CD8+ T cells sorted from blood. The sequence derives from a man younger than 35 in good health. The chain employs TRBV2 and TRBJ1-2; TRBD1 might be the D (5 bases). DNA of the CDR3: TGTGCCAGCAGCCCCCAGGTCCCCGGGGGGGAGGATGGTGGCTACACCTTC. It translates to CASSPQVPGGEDGGYTF.